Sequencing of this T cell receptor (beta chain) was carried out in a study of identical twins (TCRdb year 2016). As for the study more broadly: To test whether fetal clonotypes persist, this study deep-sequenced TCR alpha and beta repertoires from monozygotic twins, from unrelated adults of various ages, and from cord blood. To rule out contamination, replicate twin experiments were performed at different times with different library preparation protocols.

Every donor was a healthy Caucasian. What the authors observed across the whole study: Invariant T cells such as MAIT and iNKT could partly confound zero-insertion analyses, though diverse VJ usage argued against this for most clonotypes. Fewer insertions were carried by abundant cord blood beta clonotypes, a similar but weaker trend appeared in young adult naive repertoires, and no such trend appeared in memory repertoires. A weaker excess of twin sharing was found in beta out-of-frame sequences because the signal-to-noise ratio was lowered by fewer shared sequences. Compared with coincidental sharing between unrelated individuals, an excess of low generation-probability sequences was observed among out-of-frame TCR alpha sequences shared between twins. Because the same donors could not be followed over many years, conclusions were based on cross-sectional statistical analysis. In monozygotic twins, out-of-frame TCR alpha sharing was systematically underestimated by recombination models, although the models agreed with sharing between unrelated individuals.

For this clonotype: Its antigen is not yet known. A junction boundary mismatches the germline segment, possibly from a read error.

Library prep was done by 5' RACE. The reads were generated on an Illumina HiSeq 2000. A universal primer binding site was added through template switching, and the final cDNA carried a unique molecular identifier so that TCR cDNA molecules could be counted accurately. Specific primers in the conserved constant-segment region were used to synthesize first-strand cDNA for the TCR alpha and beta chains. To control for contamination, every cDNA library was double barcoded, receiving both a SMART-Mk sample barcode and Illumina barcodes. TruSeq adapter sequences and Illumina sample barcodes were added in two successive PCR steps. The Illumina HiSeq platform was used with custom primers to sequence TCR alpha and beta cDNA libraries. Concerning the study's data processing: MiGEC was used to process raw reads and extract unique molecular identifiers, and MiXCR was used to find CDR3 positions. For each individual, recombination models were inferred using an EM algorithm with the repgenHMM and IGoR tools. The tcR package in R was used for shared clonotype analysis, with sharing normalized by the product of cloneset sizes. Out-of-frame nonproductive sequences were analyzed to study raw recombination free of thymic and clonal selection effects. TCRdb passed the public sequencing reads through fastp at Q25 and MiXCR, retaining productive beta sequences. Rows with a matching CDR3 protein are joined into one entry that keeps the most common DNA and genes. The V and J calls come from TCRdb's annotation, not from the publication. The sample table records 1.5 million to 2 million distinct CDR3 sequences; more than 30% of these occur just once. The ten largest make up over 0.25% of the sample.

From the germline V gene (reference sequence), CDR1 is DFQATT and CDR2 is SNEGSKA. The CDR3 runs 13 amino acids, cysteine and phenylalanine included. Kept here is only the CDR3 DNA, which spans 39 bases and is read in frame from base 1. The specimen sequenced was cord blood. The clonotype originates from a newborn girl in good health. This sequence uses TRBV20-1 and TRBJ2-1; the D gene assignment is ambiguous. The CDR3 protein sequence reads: CSASVTSYSEQFF. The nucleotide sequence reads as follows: TGCAGTGCTAGTGTAACATCCTACAGTGAGCAGTTCTTC.